This TCR beta chain was captured by sequencing in a study of blood T cell repertoires in COVID-19. Study as a whole: COVID-19 samples from acute and convalescent phases originated in the United States, Italy and Spain. Nucleic acid was either cDNA or gDNA, and it came from T cells, B-cell-depleted T cells, or PBMCs.

V lost 1 base and J lost 3; bases outside the gene matches: 7. The CDR3 loop spans 16 amino acids. CDR1 is SGHNT, CDR2 YYREEE, per germline (reference sequence). Clones were sequenced by immunoSEQ multiplex PCR, and TCRdb holds only the in-frame ones, with some missing. The repertoire holds 200,000 to 250,000 clones, with 84% as singletons. The age range of participants was 18 to 89 years, with residence in about two dozen US areas. The specimen was PBMCs or T cells enriched from blood (not recorded which). The TCR comes from a woman in her 40s who had recovered from COVID-19. The chain has TRBV5-4 and TRBJ2-1; 7 nucleotides agree with TRBD2. CDR3 DNA: TGTGCCAGCAGCTTGAGTGCTCGCGGGAGCTACAATGAGCAGTTCTTC. Encoded protein: CASSLSARGSYNEQFF. Full variable domain (rest looked up from reference TRBV5-4 and TRBJ2-1): ETGVTQSPTHLIKTRGQQVTLRCSSQSGHNTVSWYQQALGQGPQFIFQYYREEENGRGNFPPRFSGLQFPNYSSELNVNALELDDSALYLCASSLSARGSYNEQFFGPGTRLTVL.